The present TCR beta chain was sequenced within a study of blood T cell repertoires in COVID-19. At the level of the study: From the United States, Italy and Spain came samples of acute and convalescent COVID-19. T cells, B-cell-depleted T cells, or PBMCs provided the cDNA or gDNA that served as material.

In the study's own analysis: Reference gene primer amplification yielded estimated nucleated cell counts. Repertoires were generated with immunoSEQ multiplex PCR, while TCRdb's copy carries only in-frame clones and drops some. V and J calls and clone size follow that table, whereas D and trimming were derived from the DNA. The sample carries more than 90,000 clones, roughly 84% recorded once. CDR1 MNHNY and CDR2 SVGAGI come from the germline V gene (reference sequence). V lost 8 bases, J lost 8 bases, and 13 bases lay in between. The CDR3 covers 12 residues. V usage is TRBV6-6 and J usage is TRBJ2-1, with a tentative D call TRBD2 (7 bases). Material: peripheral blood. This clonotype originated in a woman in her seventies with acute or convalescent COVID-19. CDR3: CASGGARDEQFF. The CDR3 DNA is TGTGCCAGCGGGGGGGCCAGGGATGAGCAGTTCTTC.